This record looks at one T cell receptor beta chain sequence and its context. The data were obtained in a study of blood T cell repertoires in COVID-19. Study information: Collection of acute and convalescent COVID-19 samples took place in the United States, Italy and Spain. T cells, B-cell-depleted T cells, or PBMCs supplied cDNA or gDNA.

Sequencing was performed with immunoSEQ multiplex PCR; in TCRdb, only in-frame clones are kept and a portion is missing. The repertoire holds 100,000 or so clones, approximately 75% seen once, with approximately 13% in the top ten. The germline gives CDR1 SGDLS, CDR2 YYNGEE. With V trimmed by 4 bases and J by 5 bases, 5 bases remained unmatched. The CDR3 spans 13 residues. The sample was peripheral blood. V gene TRBV9 combines with J gene TRBJ1-2; the match to TRBD1 covers 7 bases. This TCR was sampled from a human donor in a cohort sampled during active COVID-19. The CDR3, as DNA: TGTGCCAGCAGCCGGGACAGCCTATATGGCTACACCTTC. Amino acids: CASSRDSLYGYTF.